The source of this TCR beta chain is a study of shared clonotypes between healthy human individuals. Study-wide results and limits: Sequencing depth was expected to affect clonotype sharing among donors. Naive subsets, compared against memory subsets, generally had larger estimated richness values.

Original processing methods: Filtering differed, since immunoSEQ gave only junction sequences and no quality scores. Sequencing used immunoSEQ multiplex PCR; TCRdb keeps in-frame clones, though not all of them. V, J and clone size were drawn from that table, and D and trimming were deduced from the DNA. Altogether millions of clones are present, around 95% being singletons, with the ten largest covering 0.13%. Recent acute infections and vaccinations were absent in the healthy HIV-negative adult donors. Trimming shortened V by 6 bases and J by 2 bases, and 7 bases separated the two germline ends. Per the germline V gene, CDR1 is SQVTM and CDR2 is ANQGSEA. The CDR3 contains 11 residues. Concerning this clone itself: Its antigen is unknown. The sample holds other DNA sequences that translate to the same CDR3.

This chain joins TRBV29-1 and TRBJ1-1; unclear D gene. This receptor was obtained from a young man in good health. Sample: naive CD4+ T cells sorted from blood. Subset reported: CD45RA+ positively selected. CDR3 loop: CSVVGNTEAFF. The CDR3 DNA follows: TGCAGCGTAGTCGGAAACACTGAAGCTTTCTTT.